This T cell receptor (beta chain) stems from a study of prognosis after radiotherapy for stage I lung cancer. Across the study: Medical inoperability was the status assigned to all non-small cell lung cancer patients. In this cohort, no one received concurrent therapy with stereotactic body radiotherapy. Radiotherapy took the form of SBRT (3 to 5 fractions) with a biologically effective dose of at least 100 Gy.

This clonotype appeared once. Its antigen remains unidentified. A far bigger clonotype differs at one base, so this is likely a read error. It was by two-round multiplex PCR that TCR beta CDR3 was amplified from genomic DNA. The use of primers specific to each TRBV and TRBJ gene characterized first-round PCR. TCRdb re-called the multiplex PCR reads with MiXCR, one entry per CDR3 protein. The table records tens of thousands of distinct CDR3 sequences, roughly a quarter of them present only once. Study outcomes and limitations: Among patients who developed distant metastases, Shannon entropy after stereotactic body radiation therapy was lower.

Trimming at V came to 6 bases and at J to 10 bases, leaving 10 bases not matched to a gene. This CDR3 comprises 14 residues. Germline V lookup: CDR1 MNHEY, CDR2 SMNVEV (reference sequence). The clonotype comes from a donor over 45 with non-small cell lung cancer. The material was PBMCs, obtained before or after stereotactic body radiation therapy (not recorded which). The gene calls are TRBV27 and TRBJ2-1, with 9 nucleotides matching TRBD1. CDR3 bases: TGTGCCAGCAGCCCAACACAGGGGGCGAACGAGCAGTTCTTC. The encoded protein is CASSPTQGANEQFF.